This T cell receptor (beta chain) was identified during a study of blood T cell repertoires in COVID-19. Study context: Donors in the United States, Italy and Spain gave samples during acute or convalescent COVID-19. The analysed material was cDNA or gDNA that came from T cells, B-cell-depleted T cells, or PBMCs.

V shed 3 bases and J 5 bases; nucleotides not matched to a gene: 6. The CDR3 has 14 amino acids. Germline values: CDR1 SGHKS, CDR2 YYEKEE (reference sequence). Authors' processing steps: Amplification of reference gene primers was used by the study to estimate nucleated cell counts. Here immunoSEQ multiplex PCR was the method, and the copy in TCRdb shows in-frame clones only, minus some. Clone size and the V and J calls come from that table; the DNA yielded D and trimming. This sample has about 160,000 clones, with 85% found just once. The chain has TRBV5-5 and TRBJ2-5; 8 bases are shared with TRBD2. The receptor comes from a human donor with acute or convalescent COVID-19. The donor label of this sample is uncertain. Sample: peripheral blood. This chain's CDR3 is CASSSRGGPETQYF. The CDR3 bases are TGTGCCAGCAGCTCCCGGGGGGGCCCTGAGACCCAGTACTTC.